This TCR beta chain is drawn from a study of shared clonotypes between healthy human individuals. Clones were read by immunoSEQ multiplex PCR, and TCRdb kept only the in-frame ones, dropping some. The sample holds approximately 810,000 clones, around 93% seen once. Positively selected for CCR7, the CD45RO-negative cells used as naive CD8 cells excluded terminally differentiated effector memory CD45RA+ cells. Germline CDR1 MNHEY, CDR2 SMNVEV (reference sequence). The CDR3 contains 16 residues. The V end lost 8 bases, the J end lost 3 bases, and 20 bases lay between the germline ends. The TCR originated in a man aged 25-45 years in good health. Sequencing input: naive CD8+ T cells sorted from blood. The J gene is TRBJ2-1, the V gene TRBV27, with unresolved D. The CDR3 nucleotides read TGTGCCAGCCTTCTTGATATCTCCCTCGGCTACAATGAGCAGTTCTTC. It encodes CASLLDISLGYNEQFF.